Below, 29 T cell receptor beta chains from the same sample are listed, as sequenced in a study of PD-L1 blockade in urothelial cancer. Time point defined: peripheral blood 6 weeks after treatment start. TCRdb keeps only in-frame clones here, not all; method: immunoSEQ multiplex PCR. Seen here are around 69,000 clones, more than 85% observed once, and the top ten hold 0.87%. This specimen was PBMCs, taken around atezolizumab (anti-PD-L1) treatment. The receptor source for this set is an elderly woman with urothelial cancer.

The V and J genes are TRBV7-9 and TRBJ2-2, with TRBD2 matching 8 bases. Losses at the gene ends were 5 bases for V and 0 bases for J; bases not matched to a gene: 5. The CDR3 totals 16 residues. Germline CDR1 is SEHNR and CDR2 is FQNEAQ (reference sequence). In nucleotides, the CDR3 is TGTGCCAGCAGCCCACCGGGACTAGCGAACACCGGGGAGCTGTTTTTT. Translating it yields CASSPPGLANTGELFF.

CDR3 DNA: TGTGCCAGTGGACAGGGGAGCAATCAGCCCCAGCATTTT. It encodes CASGQGSNQPQHF. This chain uses TRBV19 with TRBJ1-5; 9 bases are shared with TRBD1. Germline trimming cut 8 bases from V and 1 base from J; bases unmatched to any gene: 0. The CDR3 is made up of 13 amino acids. Germline CDR1 reads LNHDA; CDR2 reads SQIVND (reference sequence).

V usage is TRBV10-1 and J usage is TRBJ2-3; unclear D gene. CDR3 size: 15 residues. Germline V CDR1 and CDR2: WNHNN, SYGVQD (reference sequence). V shed 3 bases and J shed 3 bases, with 13 bases lying between them. The CDR3 is CASSESAVRTDTQYF. The DNA of the CDR3 is TGCGCCAGCAGTGAATCGGCGGTTAGGACAGATACGCAGTATTTT.

CDR3: CASSPTGVIPGYEQYF. The DNA of the CDR3 is TGTGCCAGCAGCCCGACCGGGGTCATCCCAGGCTACGAGCAGTACTTC. The V call is TRBV5-5, the J call TRBJ2-7; a weak D match, TRBD2 (5 bases). Trimming took off 4 bases at V and 3 bases at J, with 20 bases between the two ends. There are 16 residues in the CDR3. Germline V gene data show CDR1 as SGHKS and CDR2 as YYEKEE (reference sequence).

The rearrangement links TRBV11-2 to TRBJ1-2; D possibly corresponds to TRBD1 (5 bases). Trimming pared 1 base from V and 3 bases from J, leaving 9 bases between. The length of the CDR3 is 14 residues. Germline lookup yields CDR1 SGHAT and CDR2 FQNNGV. This chain's CDR3 is CASSLARVDYGYTF. CDR3 bases: TGTGCCAGCAGCTTAGCCAGGGTGGACTATGGCTACACCTTC.

The chain carries TRBV7-2 and TRBJ1-4; D unclear. The V gene lost 6 bases and the J gene lost 0 bases, with 8 bases spanning the gap. The CDR3 is 14 residues long. Germline V lookup: CDR1 SGHTA, CDR2 FQGNSA. The CDR3 DNA is TGTGCCAGCAGTTTCATTGCAACTAATGAAAAACTGTTTTTT. Translation gives CASSFIATNEKLFF.

The V call is TRBV9, the J call TRBJ2-3; 9 bases line up with TRBD2. From germline, CDR1 is SGDLS and CDR2 YYNGEE. Losses at the gene ends were 4 bases for V and 0 bases for J; bases not matched to a gene: 3. The CDR3 extends over 15 amino acids. CDR3 nucleotides: TGTGCCAGCAGCTCTAGCGGGATAAGCACAGATACGCAGTATTTT. Translation: CASSSSGISTDTQYF.

This clone was observed once. This chain links TRBV5-4 with TRBJ1-2; the match to TRBD1 covers 11 bases. Germline lookup yields CDR1 SGHNT and CDR2 YYREEE (reference sequence). This CDR3 spans 15 amino acids. Losses at the gene ends were 4 bases for V and 4 bases for J; bases not matched to a gene: 6. The CDR3 nucleotides are TGTGCCAGCAGCCCGGGACAGGGGGAACCCTATGGCTACACCTTC. It is translated as CASSPGQGEPYGYTF.

The chain recombines TRBV6-5 with TRBJ1-3; 10 nucleotides match TRBD1. Trimming took 2 bases from V and 2 from J; bases not matched to a gene: 0. The CDR3 has 15 residues. Germline V lookup: CDR1 MNHEY, CDR2 SVGAGI. The CDR3 DNA is TGTGCCAGCAGTTACGGGACAGGGGCTGGAAACACCATATATTTT. It yields the protein CASSYGTGAGNTIYF.

This rearrangement joins TRBV6-1 to TRBJ2-1, with D perhaps matching TRBD1 (5 bases). This CDR3 region has 16 residues. The V gene lost 2 bases and the J gene lost 2 bases, with 13 bases spanning the gap. CDR1 and CDR2 (germline): MNHNS, SASEGT. The CDR3 DNA reads TGTGCCAGCAGTGAATCTGACAGTGGAGCCTACAATGAGCAGTTCTTC. It specifies CASSESDSGAYNEQFF.

The chain links TRBV18 to TRBJ2-4, with a weak D call TRBD1 (5 bases). The germline V gene encodes CDR1 KGHSH and CDR2 LQKENI. This CDR3 is 16 amino acids long. Trimming stripped 0 bases from V and 3 bases from J, with 12 bases between. The CDR3 DNA reads as TGTGCCAGCTCACCACCTGGGGCATCGGGCAAAAACATTCAGTACTTC. It encodes CASSPPGASGKNIQYF.

The DNA of the CDR3 is TGTGCCAGCAGTCACCGGGGACAGCACTACGAGCAGTACTTC. This gives the protein CASSHRGQHYEQYF. The chain has TRBV6-1 and TRBJ2-7, with 7 bases aligning to TRBD1. CDR1 is MNHNS, CDR2 SASEGT, per germline. This CDR3 has 14 amino acids. The J segment lost 3 bases and the V segment lost 5 bases, leaving 7 bases of the junction unmatched.

The V and J genes are TRBV11-3 and TRBJ2-2; tentative D call: TRBD1 (7 bases). Trimming took off 5 bases at V and 5 bases at J, with 15 bases between the two ends. This CDR3 has 15 residues. From germline, CDR1 is SGHNT and CDR2 YENEEA. The CDR3 DNA reads as TGTGCCAGCAGCCCGAGACAGGGAGGTACCGGGGAGCTGTTTTTT. Its protein is CASSPRQGGTGELFF.

The V call is TRBV4-1, the J call TRBJ2-1; D might be TRBD1 or TRBD2, each matching 9 bases. The CDR3 spans 20 residues. The germline V gene encodes CDR1 MGHRA and CDR2 YSYEKL. V was shortened by 0 bases and J by 7 bases, with 28 bases between the two germline ends. The CDR3, as DNA: TGCGCCAGCAGCCAAGAGTTGACAGGGGGAGTAGCGGGAGTAAGTAATGAGCAGTTCTTC. This codes for CASSQELTGGVAGVSNEQFF.

In DNA form, the CDR3 reads TGCGCCAGCAGCTTGGCCGCCAGAGGGAGCACCGGGGAGCTGTTTTTT. Amino acid sequence: CASSLAARGSTGELFF. The chain joins TRBV5-1 to TRBJ2-2; tentatively, D is TRBD2 (5 bases). The CDR3 sequence is 16 residues long. In germline, CDR1 is SGHRS, CDR2 YFSETQ. V shed 0 bases and J shed 4 bases, with 13 bases lying between them.

This clone was observed once. J is TRBJ1-3 and V is TRBV25-1; TRBD1 agrees at 8 bases. CDR1 is MGHDK, CDR2 SYGVNS, per germline. The CDR3 runs to 17 residues. V dropped 2 bases and J dropped 1; count of bases not matched to a gene: 7. DNA of the CDR3: TGTGCCAGCAGTGAAGTTCAGGGGGCGAATTCTGGAAACACCATATATTTT. Its protein is CASSEVQGANSGNTIYF.

Note on this clone: Mismatch with germline at one junction end may stem from a read error. The chain combines TRBV7-9 with TRBJ1-4; D is possibly TRBD1 (6 bases). This CDR3 contains 17 residues. Per germline, CDR1 SEHNR and CDR2 FQNEAQ (reference sequence). The CDR3 is CASSLWAGESVDEQLFF. CDR3 DNA: TGTGCCAGCAGCTTATGGGCAGGGGAGTCAGTTGATGAACAACTGTTTTTT.

The chain is built from TRBV27 and TRBJ2-2; D perhaps matches TRBD1 (6 bases). Trimming cost V 5 bases and J 1 base, with 20 bases left between them. Germline CDR1 is MNHEY and CDR2 is SMNVEV (reference sequence). The CDR3 totals 18 residues. This chain's CDR3 is CASSIQIYDRRNTGELFF. CDR3 DNA: TGTGCCAGCAGTATACAAATATACGACAGGAGGAACACCGGGGAGCTGTTTTTT.

The V call is TRBV7-9, the J call TRBJ2-1; TRBD2 is a possible D gene (5 bases). Germline-derived CDR1 and CDR2 are SEHNR and FQNEAQ (reference sequence). There are 16 residues in the CDR3. V was shortened by 5 bases and J by 5 bases, with 19 bases between the two germline ends. The CDR3 here is CASSTLVLLNNNEQFF. Written as DNA, the CDR3 is TGTGCCAGCAGCACACTAGTCCTTCTCAATAACAATGAGCAGTTCTTC.

The V and J genes are TRBV7-8 and TRBJ2-1; the D is unclear. The length of the CDR3 is 14 residues. CDR1 is SGHVS, CDR2 FQNEAQ, per germline. Trimming took 2 bases from V and 5 from J, leaving 10 bases between them. CDR3 coding DNA: TGTGCCAGCAGCTTAAGCCAGGCGCACAATGAGCAGTTCTTC. This gives the protein CASSLSQAHNEQFF. Supplemented by reference TRBV7-8 and TRBJ2-1, the full variable domain reads GAGVSQSPRYKVAKRGQDVALRCDPISGHVSLFWYQQALGQGPEFLTYFQNEAQLDKSGLPSDRFFAERPEGSVSTLKIQRTQQEDSAVYLCASSLSQAHNEQFFGPGTRLTVL.

This clone was seen once. This chain joins TRBV27 and TRBJ2-1, with D perhaps TRBD1 (5 bases). The CDR3 is made up of 17 amino acids. Germline assignment: CDR1 MNHEY and CDR2 SMNVEV (reference sequence). Trimming removed 2 bases from V and 7 bases from J, with 21 bases in between. The CDR3 sequence: CASSLRLTDWGPNEQFF. The CDR3 DNA sequence: TGTGCCAGCAGTTTACGACTGACAGATTGGGGCCCGAATGAGCAGTTCTTC.

This chain links TRBV18 with TRBJ1-4; 10 positions agree with TRBD1. CDR3 size: 14 residues. CDR1 and CDR2 (germline): KGHSH, LQKENI. Trimming at V came to 6 bases and at J to 7 bases, leaving 5 bases not matched to a gene. The chain's CDR3 is CASSRDRGSEKLFF. The DNA of the CDR3 is TGTGCCAGCTCGCGGGACAGGGGCAGTGAAAAACTGTTTTTT.

The CDR3 spells CASSEGLASTDTQYF. CDR3 sequence (DNA): TGCGCCAGCAGTGAGGGACTAGCGAGCACAGATACGCAGTATTTT. The V and J genes are TRBV10-2 and TRBJ2-3; 9 positions agree with TRBD2. From germline, CDR1 is WSHSY and CDR2 SAAADI. V was pared by 2 bases and J by 0 bases, with 0 bases of the junction left unmatched. This CDR3 comprises 15 residues.

The chain combines TRBV5-1 with TRBJ2-2; D remains unclear. Per germline, CDR1 SGHRS and CDR2 YFSETQ. The germline V and J ends were trimmed by 1 base and 8 bases, with 12 bases remaining between them. The CDR3 extends over 14 amino acids. CDR3 region: CASSLKFEKGELFF. For the CDR3, the DNA is TGCGCCAGCAGCTTGAAATTCGAGAAGGGGGAGCTGTTTTTT. Full variable domain (missing parts from reference TRBV5-1 and TRBJ2-2): KAGVTQTPRYLIKTRGQQVTLSCSPISGHRSVSWYQQTPGQGLQFLFEYFSETQRNKGNFPGRFSGRQFSNSRSEMNVSTLELGDSALYLCASSLKFEKGELFFGEGSRLTVL.

The chain has TRBV30 and TRBJ1-6, with D maybe TRBD1 (6 bases). CDR3 length equals 13 residues. Trimming pared 1 base from V and 6 bases from J, leaving 7 bases between. CDR1 and CDR2 from the germline V gene are GTSNPN and SVGIG (reference sequence). Written as DNA, the CDR3 is TGTGCCTGGAGTGGGACAGCTAATTCACCCCTCCACTTT. It specifies CAWSGTANSPLHF. Full variable domain (outside the CDR3, taken from reference TRBV30 and TRBJ1-6): SQTIHQWPATLVQPVGSPLSLECTVEGTSNPNLYWYRQAAGRGLQLLFYSVGIGQISSEVPQNLSASRPQDRQFILSSKKLLLSDSGFYLCAWSGTANSPLHFGNGTRLTVT.

The chain uses TRBV9 and TRBJ1-5; 10 nucleotides align to TRBD1. CDR3 length equals 15 residues. V lost 0 bases and J lost 6; bases outside the gene matches: 3. CDR1 SGDLS and CDR2 YYNGEE come from the germline V gene. The CDR3: CASSVGGTGVQPQHF. The CDR3 DNA is TGTGCCAGCAGCGTAGGTGGGACAGGGGTTCAGCCCCAGCATTTT.

The chain is built from TRBV29-1 and TRBJ1-1, with D perhaps matching TRBD1 (6 bases). This CDR3 is built from 13 residues. The V gene lost 6 bases and the J gene lost 4 bases, with 15 bases spanning the gap. Germline-derived CDR1 and CDR2 are SQVTM and ANQGSEA. CDR3 DNA sequence: TGCAGCGTCAACCTGATGGGGGCCACTGAAGCTTTCTTT. Protein sequence: CSVNLMGATEAFF. Full variable domain (outside the CDR3, taken from reference TRBV29-1 and TRBJ1-1): SAVISQKPSRDICQRGTSLTIQCQVDSQVTMMFWYRQQPGQSLTLIATANQGSEATYESGFVIDKFPISRPNLTFSTLTVSNMSPEDSSIYLCSVNLMGATEAFFGQGTRLTVV.

The rearrangement uses TRBV5-4 and TRBJ2-1; 9 nucleotides agree with TRBD1. Losses at the gene ends were 0 bases for V and 1 base for J; bases not matched to a gene: 8. This CDR3 is 18 amino acids long. Germline V gene lookup returns CDR1 SGHNT and CDR2 YYREEE (reference sequence). The CDR3: CASSLGARGTGSYNEQFF. The CDR3 DNA reads as TGTGCCAGCAGCTTGGGGGCTCGAGGGACAGGGTCCTACAATGAGCAGTTCTTC.

The CDR3 DNA sequence: TGTGCCAGCAGTGCAGTCACTAGCGGGAGGGGCCATGAGCAGTTCTTC. It encodes CASSAVTSGRGHEQFF. The chain has TRBV25-1 and TRBJ2-1; TRBD2 aligns across 13 bases. V lost 4 bases to trimming and J lost 8 bases; unmatched junction nucleotides: 8. There are 16 residues in the CDR3. Germline V CDR1 and CDR2: MGHDK, SYGVNS.